Detailed here is one T cell receptor beta chain. The antigen is not known. These data are taken from a study of blood T cells in healthy people across ages. Study findings and constraints: Researchers said unsorted PBMCs prevented a conclusive naive versus antigen-experienced comparison.

A sample-barcoded 5' primer and a J-beta primer mix were used in a second PCR of roughly 7 to 11 cycles. TCRdb fed the 5' RACE reads into MiXCR, producing one record per CDR3 protein. Here the sample spans under 2,000,000 distinct CDR3 sequences, 49% being singletons. The germline V gene has CDR1 SEHNR and CDR2 FQNEAQ (reference sequence). V lost 8 bases to trimming and J lost 3 bases; unmatched junction nucleotides: 6. There are 13 residues in the CDR3. This receptor was obtained from a woman aged 40 to 50 in good health. The chain recombines TRBV7-9 with TRBJ2-5; TRBD1 matches 7 bases. What was sequenced was blood. In nucleotides, the CDR3 is TGTGCCAGCCGAGGGGGCCTTGAAGAGACCCAGTACTTC. Translating it yields CASRGGLEETQYF.